This TCR beta chain was captured by sequencing in a study of shared clonotypes between healthy human individuals. This CDR3 has 21 residues. Germline CDR1 is MNHEY and CDR2 is SMNVEV (reference sequence). V trimming: 5 bases; J trimming: 0 bases; junction bases outside the gene matches: 21. Clones were read by immunoSEQ multiplex PCR, and TCRdb kept only the in-frame ones, dropping some. Among about 1.5 million clones listed, 98% were seen once. The chain uses TRBV27 and TRBJ2-2, with 7 bases fitting TRBD1. The TCR originated in a young man in good health. The specimen sequenced was naive CD4+ T cells sorted from blood. Noted subset: CD45RA+ positively selected. The CDR3 DNA follows: TGTGCCAGCAGTCCCTGGTCCGGAGACAGGGTGACCAGAACGAACACCGGGGAGCTGTTTTTT. Its translation: CASSPWSGDRVTRTNTGELFF.